This entry lists 22 T cell receptor beta chains sequenced from one sample in a study of T cell responses to AZD1222 COVID-19 vaccine. Profiled with immunoSEQ multiplex PCR; TCRdb holds only in-frame clones, not every one. Of under 150,000 clones in the sample, approximately 87% were seen once. This specimen consisted of peripheral blood, obtained 28 days after the second AZD1222 dose. These receptors all stem from an adult who received the AZD1222 COVID-19 vaccine.

The V call is TRBV18, the J call TRBJ2-1; 7 bases line up with TRBD1. This CDR3 has 14 residues. V lost 5 bases to trimming and J lost 4 bases; unmatched junction nucleotides: 5. Germline V gene data show CDR1 as KGHSH and CDR2 as LQKENI. In DNA, the CDR3 is TGTGCCAGCTCAACCCGACAGGGATACAATGAGCAGTTCTTC. It specifies CASSTRQGYNEQFF.

The rearrangement uses TRBV24-1 and TRBJ2-1; 7 bases are a match to TRBD1. From germline, CDR1 is KGHDR and CDR2 SFDVKD. V lost 4 bases to trimming and J lost 0 bases; unmatched junction nucleotides: 11. The CDR3 is made up of 18 amino acids. CDR3 protein: CATSDHGQDPSSYNEQFF. DNA for the CDR3: TGTGCCACCAGTGACCACGGACAGGACCCTAGCTCCTACAATGAGCAGTTCTTC.

The V and J genes are TRBV6-5 and TRBJ1-4; D is unresolved. Per the germline V gene, CDR1 is MNHEY and CDR2 is SVGAGI. The CDR3 extends over 15 amino acids. Trimming removed 5 bases at V and 8 bases at J, with 18 bases between. The CDR3 coding sequence is TGTGCCAGCAGTCCCGAGGTGTGGTCGAGCGAAAAACTGTTTTTT. Translation: CASSPEVWSSEKLFF.

CDR3: CASKGQVYNSPLHF. CDR3 nucleotides: TGTGCCAGCAAGGGACAGGTCTATAATTCACCCCTCCACTTT. V usage is TRBV7-6 and J usage is TRBJ1-6, with 8 bases fitting TRBD1. Unmatched junction bases numbered 2, after V lost 7 bases and J lost 3 bases. The CDR3 runs 14 residues. Looked up from germline, CDR1 is SGHVS and CDR2 is FNYEAQ.

V and J are TRBV28 and TRBJ1-1, with D possibly being TRBD1 (5 bases). The CDR3 runs 14 residues. Germline CDR1 and CDR2: MDHEN and SYDVKM. V gave up 6 bases and J gave up 3 bases, with 14 bases separating them. DNA of the CDR3: TGTGCCAGCAGCACGGCGGGGGGTTACACTGAAGCTTTCTTT. It is translated as CASSTAGGYTEAFF.

This clone was picked up one time. This chain connects TRBV12-1 to TRBJ1-5. TRBV12-1 corresponds to a pseudogene. This CDR3 region has 19 residues. The CDR3 DNA reads as TGTGCCAGCAGCTTTGCGCGGTCCCTACCACTCAATAGCAATCAGCCCCAGCATTTT. Translation gives CASSFARSLPLNSNQPQHF.

The rearrangement links TRBV5-8 to TRBJ1-5, with a tentative D call TRBD1 (5 bases). Trimming took off 3 bases at V and 9 bases at J, with 10 bases between the two ends. The CDR3 has 12 amino acids. Germline V CDR1 and CDR2: SGHTS, YDEGEE. The CDR3 coding sequence is TGTGCCAGCAGCTGGTCGGGGGGGCCCCAGCATTTT. It codes for CASSWSGGPQHF. Combining the CDR3 with reference TRBV5-8 and TRBJ1-5 gives the whole variable domain EAGVTQSPTHLIKTRGQQATLRCSPISGHTSVYWYQQALGLGLQFLLWYDEGEERNRGNFPPRFSGRQFPNYSSELNVNALELEDSALYLCASSWSGGPQHFGDGTRLSIL.

This chain links TRBV28 with TRBJ1-1; D unclear. CDR1 is MDHEN, CDR2 SYDVKM, per germline. Deletions cut 2 bases from V and 1 base from J, with 8 bases between. CDR3 length: 14 residues. The CDR3 coding sequence is TGTGCCAGCAGTTTACTGGGAGCGAACACTGAAGCTTTCTTT. Encoded protein: CASSLLGANTEAFF.

This sequence joins TRBV28 and TRBJ2-3, with 12 bases fitting TRBD2. With V trimmed by 4 bases and J by 5 bases, 7 bases remained unmatched. In germline, CDR1 is MDHEN, CDR2 SYDVKM. This CDR3 is 16 amino acids long. The DNA of the CDR3 is TGTGCCAGCAGTTCCCGGACTAGCGGGAAAGTAGATACGCAGTATTTT. Protein: CASSSRTSGKVDTQYF.

J is TRBJ1-5 and V is TRBV28; no definite D call. Per the germline V gene, CDR1 is MDHEN and CDR2 is SYDVKM. V lost 2 bases to trimming and J lost 6 bases, with 11 bases between them. The CDR3 has 14 amino acids. The CDR3 bases are TGTGCCAGCAGTTTAGTGGACCGAAGTCAGCCCCAGCATTTT. This sequence encodes CASSLVDRSQPQHF. Filled out from reference TRBV28 and TRBJ1-5, the complete variable domain reads DVKVTQSSRYLVKRTGEKVFLECVQDMDHENMFWYRQDPGLGLRLIYFSYDVKMKEKGDIPEGYSVSREKKERFSLILESASTNQTSMYLCASSLVDRSQPQHFGDGTRLSIL.

This clone was seen more than once but under ten times. V is TRBV10-3 and J is TRBJ2-2; 11 bases are shared with TRBD2. V shed 10 bases and J 1 base; nucleotides not matched to a gene: 8. The CDR3 runs to 16 residues. CDR1 ENHRY and CDR2 SYGVKD come from the germline V gene. The DNA of the CDR3 is TGTGCCACGACGGTTACTAGCGGGGGGAACACCGGGGAGCTGTTTTTT. It is translated as CATTVTSGGNTGELFF.

This clone was detected a few times. V usage is TRBV27 and J usage is TRBJ2-3; 10 positions match TRBD1. Trimming cost V 9 bases and J 0 bases; bases outside gene matches: 6. The CDR3 covers 15 residues. Germline lookup yields CDR1 MNHEY and CDR2 SMNVEV (reference sequence). Written as DNA, the CDR3 is TGTGCCAGGAGACCGGGACAGGGGAGCACAGATACGCAGTATTTT. This codes for CARRPGQGSTDTQYF.

This CDR3 reads CASSYSTQGSYEQYF. CDR3 in DNA: TGTGCCAGCAGTTACTCGACACAGGGTTCCTACGAGCAGTACTTC. V and J are TRBV6-5 and TRBJ2-7; D might be TRBD1 (6 bases). The CDR3 sequence is 15 residues long. V gave up 0 bases and J gave up 1 base, with 10 bases separating them. In germline, CDR1 is MNHEY, CDR2 SVGAGI.

V usage is TRBV14 and J usage is TRBJ1-1; D ambiguous. Per the germline V gene, CDR1 is SGHDN and CDR2 is FVKESK. V was clipped by 1 base and J by 0 bases, with 9 bases between them. CDR3 length: 15 amino acids. CDR3 DNA sequence: TGTGCCAGCAGCCAAGTGCAAGGGTTGAACACTGAAGCTTTCTTT. Translating gives CASSQVQGLNTEAFF.

The V call is TRBV30, the J call TRBJ2-2; D is undetermined. The ends were cut back, 3 bases at V and 3 bases at J, with 5 bases in the middle. This CDR3 has 12 residues. CDR1 is GTSNPN, CDR2 SVGIG, per germline (reference sequence). For the CDR3, the DNA is TGTGCCTGGAGGGTTCACACCGGGGAGCTGTTTTTT. Translating gives CAWRVHTGELFF.

The CDR3 DNA follows: TGTGCCAGCAGTTCGGTAGGGACTAGCGGGAGGGACTCCTACGAGCAGTACTTC. As protein: CASSSVGTSGRDSYEQYF. The chain carries TRBV27 and TRBJ2-7; 16 nucleotides agree with TRBD2. The CDR3 length is 18 residues. CDR1 and CDR2 (germline): MNHEY, SMNVEV (reference sequence). V shed 4 bases, J shed 0 bases, and the junction held 6 bases outside the gene matches.

The V gene is TRBV28, the J gene TRBJ1-5; D is perhaps TRBD1 (6 bases). This CDR3 has 14 amino acids. Trimming pared 3 bases from V and 4 bases from J, leaving 10 bases between. The germline V gene encodes CDR1 MDHEN and CDR2 SYDVKM. As DNA, the CDR3 is TGTGCCAGCAGTTTGGAGGGGGTAAATCAGCCCCAGCATTTT. Its protein is CASSLEGVNQPQHF.

The chain uses TRBV5-1 and TRBJ1-3; 7 nucleotides match TRBD1. Germline CDR1 is SGHRS and CDR2 is YFSETQ. The trim removed 6 bases at V and 4 bases at J, leaving 7 bases unmatched. The CDR3 spans 14 residues. Here the CDR3 DNA reads TGCGCCAGCAAGGGACAGTCTCCGGGAAACACCATATATTTT. Protein product: CASKGQSPGNTIYF.

The CDR3 bases are TGTGCCAGCAGTTTCGGGCAGGGCCAAGGCTACACCTTC. Translating it yields CASSFGQGQGYTF. The chain carries TRBV28 and TRBJ1-2; D might be TRBD1 (5 bases). V lost 3 bases to trimming and J lost 8 bases, with 13 bases between them. This CDR3 has 13 residues. The germline V gene encodes CDR1 MDHEN and CDR2 SYDVKM.

J is TRBJ2-7 and V is TRBV19; 7 bases agree with TRBD1. The CDR3 is 14 residues long. Germline V gene lookup returns CDR1 LNHDA and CDR2 SQIVND (reference sequence). The V gene end was trimmed by 2 bases and the J gene end by 3 bases; junction bases not matched to a gene: 4. The CDR3 nucleotides read TGTGCCAGTAGTATAACCCGACAGGGCTACGAGCAGTACTTC. It translates to CASSITRQGYEQYF.

This chain uses TRBV7-9 with TRBJ1-4; no clear D gene. Germline V lookup: CDR1 SEHNR, CDR2 FQNEAQ (reference sequence). V was trimmed by 0 bases and J by 5 bases, leaving 7 bases between them. This CDR3 comprises 14 residues. The CDR3 loop is CASSLANWNEKLFF. The DNA of the CDR3 is TGTGCCAGCAGCTTAGCGAACTGGAATGAAAAACTGTTTTTT.

The V call is TRBV14, the J call TRBJ2-1, with 10 bases fitting TRBD2. Trimming at V came to 4 bases and at J to 5 bases, leaving 11 bases not matched to a gene. The germline gives CDR1 SGHDN, CDR2 FVKESK. This CDR3 is built from 17 residues. CDR3 bases: TGTGCCAGCAGCCCTGCTCTCACTAGCGGGGATAACAATGAGCAGTTCTTC. This translates into CASSPALTSGDNNEQFF.